This T cell receptor beta chain stems from a study of spatial heterogeneity in lung cancer. Study-wide points: Tumors with more nonsynonymous mutations had more expanded intratumoral alpha and beta TCRs.

V was pared by 1 base and J by 2 bases, with 9 bases between. This CDR3 spans 14 amino acids. The germline gives CDR1 DFQATT, CDR2 SNEGSKA (reference sequence). Time point: sample taken at primary tumor resection. This clonotype was counted ten times or more. The antigen is not known. Via MiXCR, TCRdb re-called the 5' RACE reads, giving one row per CDR3 protein. The sample has about 5,700 distinct CDR3 sequences, under 20% seen once; the top ten hold around 9.9%. The receptor was isolated from a male donor with early-stage non-small cell lung cancer. The chain recombines TRBV20-1 with TRBJ1-5; TRBD1 might be the D (5 bases). This specimen was lung tumor tissue, taken at surgery. CDR3 amino acids: CSARGGDGNQPQHF. The CDR3 nucleotides read TGCAGTGCTAGAGGGGGGGACGGCAATCAGCCCCAGCATTTT.